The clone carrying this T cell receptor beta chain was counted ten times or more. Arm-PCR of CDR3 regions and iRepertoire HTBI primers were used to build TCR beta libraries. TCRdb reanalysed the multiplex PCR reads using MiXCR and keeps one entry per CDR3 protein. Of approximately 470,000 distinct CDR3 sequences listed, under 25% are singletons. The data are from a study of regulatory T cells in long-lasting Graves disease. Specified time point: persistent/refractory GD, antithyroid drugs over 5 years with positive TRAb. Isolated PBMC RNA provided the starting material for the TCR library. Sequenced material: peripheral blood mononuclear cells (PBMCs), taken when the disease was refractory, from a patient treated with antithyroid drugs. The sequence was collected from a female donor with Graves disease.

This CDR3 is CASSSVETQYF. The CDR3 DNA reads TGTGCCAGCAGTTCCGTGGAGACCCAGTACTTC. The rearrangement uses TRBV28 and TRBJ2-5; D unresolved. The germline V and J ends were trimmed by 4 bases and 5 bases, with 5 bases remaining between them. The CDR3 extends over 11 amino acids. CDR1 and CDR2 from the germline V gene are MDHEN and SYDVKM.